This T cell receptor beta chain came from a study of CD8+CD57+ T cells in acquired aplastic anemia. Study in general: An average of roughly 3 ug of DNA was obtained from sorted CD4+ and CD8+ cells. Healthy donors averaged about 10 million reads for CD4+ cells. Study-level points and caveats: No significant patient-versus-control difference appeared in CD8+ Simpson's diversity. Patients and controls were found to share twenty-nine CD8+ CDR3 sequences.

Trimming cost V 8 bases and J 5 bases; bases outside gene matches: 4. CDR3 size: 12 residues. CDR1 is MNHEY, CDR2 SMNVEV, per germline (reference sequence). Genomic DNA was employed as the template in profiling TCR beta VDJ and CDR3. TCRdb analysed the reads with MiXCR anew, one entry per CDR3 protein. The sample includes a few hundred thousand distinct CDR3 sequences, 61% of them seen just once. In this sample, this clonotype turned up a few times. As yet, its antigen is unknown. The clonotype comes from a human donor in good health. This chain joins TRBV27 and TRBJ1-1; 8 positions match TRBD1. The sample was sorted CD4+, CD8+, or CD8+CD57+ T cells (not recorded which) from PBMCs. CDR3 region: CASGQGGTEAFF. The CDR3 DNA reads TGTGCCAGCGGACAGGGCGGGACTGAAGCTTTCTTT.